This entry lists 9 T cell receptor beta chains sequenced from one sample in a study of blood T cell repertoires in COVID-19. Libraries were prepared by immunoSEQ multiplex PCR; TCRdb keeps only in-frame clonotypes and omits some of them. The sample lists 210,000 or so clones; around four fifths were seen once. Sequenced sample: PBMCs or T cells enriched from blood (not recorded which). All receptors derive from a woman between 45 and 60 years old who had been exposed to COVID-19.

The rearrangement links TRBV24-1 to TRBJ1-2; perhaps TRBD1 as D (5 bases). Germline CDR1 KGHDR, CDR2 SFDVKD. This CDR3 spans 16 amino acids. V was pared by 1 base and J by 8 bases, with 19 bases between. In nucleotides, the CDR3 is TGTGCCACCAGTGATTTTGGGGCCGGAGGGATAGGCGGCTACACCTTC. Its protein product is CATSDFGAGGIGGYTF.

The chain combines TRBV18 with TRBJ2-7; weak D call: TRBD1 (6 bases). The V gene's germline CDR1 is KGHSH and CDR2 LQKENI. This CDR3 is 13 amino acids long. V lost 6 bases to trimming and J lost 5 bases, with 14 bases between them. The CDR3 DNA reads as TGTGCCAGCTCTAAGGACAGTATCAACGAGCAGTACTTC. This encodes CASSKDSINEQYF. Based on the CDR3 plus reference TRBV18 and TRBJ2-7, the full variable domain is NAGVMQNPRHLVRRRGQEARLRCSPMKGHSHVYWYRQLPEEGLKFMVYLQKENIIDESGMPKERFSAEFPKEGPSILRIQQVVRGDSAAYFCASSKDSINEQYFGPGTRLTVT.

The V gene is TRBV30, the J gene TRBJ2-3; 9 bases align to TRBD1. There are 16 residues in the CDR3. V shed 1 base and J 3 bases; nucleotides not matched to a gene: 8. Germline V gene data show CDR1 as GTSNPN and CDR2 as SVGIG (reference sequence). CDR3 sequence (DNA): TGTGCCTGGAGTGACCGGGACAGGGCTGTAACAGATACGCAGTATTTT. Translated: CAWSDRDRAVTDTQYF.

The chain has TRBV5-5 and TRBJ2-1; 9 bases line up with TRBD1. The CDR3 loop spans 14 amino acids. Germline V gene lookup returns CDR1 SGHKS and CDR2 YYEKEE (reference sequence). With V trimmed by 5 bases and J by 6 bases, 6 bases remained unmatched. Written as DNA, the CDR3 is TGTGCCAGCAGGTCGCCGGGACAGGGCAATGAGCAGTTCTTC. This gives the protein CASRSPGQGNEQFF. Drawing the rest from reference TRBV5-5 and TRBJ2-1, the complete variable domain is DAGVTQSPTHLIKTRGQQVTLRCSPISGHKSVSWYQQVLGQGPQFIFQYYEKEERGRGNFPDRFSARQFPNYSSELNVNALLLGDSALYLCASRSPGQGNEQFFGPGTRLTVL.

V usage is TRBV2 and J usage is TRBJ2-3; 12 positions agree with TRBD2. Germline CDR1 SNHLY, CDR2 FYNNEI. The CDR3 is made up of 15 amino acids. V lost 7 bases to trimming and J lost 10 bases; unmatched junction nucleotides: 12. In nucleotides, the CDR3 is TGTGCCAGCACAAGGACTAGCGGGACAGCAGAACCGCAGTATTTT. Residues: CASTRTSGTAEPQYF.

This clone was observed a single time. The chain couples TRBV11-3 to TRBJ2-5; 11 bases align to TRBD2. The V segment lost 1 base and the J segment 5 bases; nucleotides outside the gene matches: 3. The CDR3 length is 15 residues. Germline loops: CDR1 SGHNT, CDR2 YENEEA. The chain's CDR3 is CASSLGLAGFETQYF. The CDR3 DNA follows: TGTGCCAGCAGCTTAGGACTAGCGGGGTTTGAGACCCAGTACTTC. Full variable domain (outside the CDR3, taken from reference TRBV11-3 and TRBJ2-5): EAGVVQSPRYKIIEKKQPVAFWCNPISGHNTLYWYLQNLGQGPELLIRYENEEAVDDSQLPKDRFSAERLKGVDSTLKIQPAELGDSAVYLCASSLGLAGFETQYFGPGTRLLVL.

This clone appeared a single time. This sequence joins TRBV4-3 and TRBJ1-2, with D perhaps matching TRBD1 (5 bases). The V end lost 4 bases, the J end lost 5 bases, and 20 bases lay between the germline ends. Germline CDR1 is LGHNA and CDR2 is YSLEER. This CDR3 is 16 amino acids long. The CDR3 DNA reads TGCGCCAGCAGCCCCGTGGGGACTGTAAACCCATATGGCTACACCTTC. Its protein is CASSPVGTVNPYGYTF.

This rearrangement joins TRBV7-2 to TRBJ1-3, with 11 bases identical to TRBD1. CDR1 and CDR2 (germline): SGHTA, FQGNSA. The V and J ends lost 2 bases and 7 bases, in that order; junction bases with no gene match: 1. The CDR3 runs to 14 residues. The CDR3 here is CASSLRDRGNTIYF. CDR3 nucleotide sequence: TGTGCCAGCAGCTTACGGGACAGGGGGAACACCATATATTTT.

This chain uses TRBV7-2 with TRBJ1-2; TRBD1 is a possible D gene (6 bases). This CDR3 is built from 13 residues. Germline CDR1 is SGHTA and CDR2 is FQGNSA. The ends were cut back, 1 base at V and 7 bases at J, with 10 bases in the middle. Here the CDR3 DNA reads TGTGCCAGCAGCTTAGGGACAGCCCCTGGCTACACCTTC. Translation gives CASSLGTAPGYTF.